The T cell receptor beta chain described here comes from a study of Ad26.COV2.S vaccination and SARS-CoV-2 variants (dated by TCRdb to about 2021). Study-wide context: TCRbeta repertoire sequencing served as the tool for gauging how specific and how broad the SARS-CoV-2-reactive T cell receptors were following Ad26.COV2.S vaccination. The TCR-sequenced set comprised around 32 samples: around 20 Ad26.COV2.S vaccine recipients, 5 placebo recipients and 8 SARS-CoV-2 convalescent individuals.

Notes on this clone: The antigen this receptor binds is unknown. The input lacks base qualities; no much larger clone sits a single base away.

The sample's time point, from its label and the paper: individuals recovered from natural SARS-CoV-2 infection. The research as a whole found: Vaccine and placebo recipients had comparable non-spike TCR breadth, which fits with the vaccine containing only spike. After vaccination, substantial breadth of spike-specific CD8+ and CD4+ T cell responses was reported. Ad26.COV2.S recipients had higher spike-specific TCR breadth than placebo recipients (P = 0.0014). It was noted by the authors that total T cell responses may have been underestimated by the TCR breadth and depth analyses.

CDR1 and CDR2 are drawn from the germline V gene: SGHTA, FQGNSA. The CDR3 runs 16 residues from the cysteine to the phenylalanine. Only the CDR3 DNA is retained, 48 bases long and in frame from the first base. V loses 4 bases, J loses 5 bases, and the germline ends lie 18 bases apart. The immunoSEQ Assay was the method used to sequence TCRbeta CDR3 regions. After extraction, genomic DNA underwent amplification by bias-controlled multiplex PCR, followed by high-throughput sequencing. As for the authors' bioinformatics: Collapsing and filtering of sequences were performed to quantify the absolute abundance of each unique TCRbeta CDR3 region. T cell fraction was estimated by normalization of TCRbeta template counts to usable DNA, with usable DNA being measured through amplification of reference genes present in all nucleated cells. Repertoire TCRs were annotated as SARS-CoV-2-specific by exact matching of V gene, CDR3 amino acid sequence and J gene to a known reactive TCR set. The reference SARS-CoV-2 TCR set was obtained from MIRA and was filtered for enrichment in COVID-19-positive ImmuneCODE repertoires, whereby public or cross-reactive TCRs were removed. Based on the MIRA antigens, annotated TCRs were further analysed at the level of specific ORF or position within ORF. Breadth was defined as annotated unique rearrangements over total unique productive rearrangements; depth was the summed frequency of those rearrangements. Two-sided Wilcoxon rank-sum tests were applied when comparing TCR breadth between groups. Held by TCRdb, this immuneACCESS table contains in-frame sequences only and omits some clones. Under half of the omission traces to an unresolved V gene where checked; the cause of the rest is unknown. V and J calls plus clone size are reproduced from that table; the DNA served to infer D and trimming. The sample profile shows about 97,000 clones; 60% to 85% of them were found once. Roughly 17% of the sample belongs to the ten largest clones.

The TCR originated in a human donor who had recovered from COVID-19. Recombination linked TRBV7-2 to TRBJ1-5; a confident D gene designation cannot be given. The specimen was peripheral blood, collected after recovery from COVID-19. The DNA sequence reads TGTGCCAGCAGCTGGGCTTCAACCCTAGGCGATCAGCCCCAGCATTTT. Its protein product is CASSWASTLGDQPQHF.